This TCR beta chain was documented in a study of patients and donors after allogeneic stem cell transplantation (dated by TCRdb to 2020 to 2021). Libraries were prepared through RT-PCR. The sequencer was a NextSeq 550. TCRdb itself trimmed the public reads at Q25 with fastp, ran MiXCR and retained productive beta chains. Rows with a matching CDR3 protein are joined into one entry that keeps the most common DNA and genes. The sample table shows approximately 200,000 distinct CDR3 sequences, and less than 15% are seen once. The ten top clones hold around a tenth of the sample. The CDR1 and CDR2 encoded by the germline V gene (reference sequence) are SGHAT and FQDESV. From the cysteine through the phenylalanine, the CDR3 covers 18 amino acids. The sequence is cut down to CDR3 DNA, 54 bases in frame from base 1. At the junction V is shortened by 3 bases and J by 0 bases; bases outside the gene matches: 8.

This clonotype occurred many times. Its target antigen remains unknown. Qualities for individual bases were not recorded, and no much larger clone is one base off. Input material: blood, either unsorted or a sorted T cell fraction (not recorded which). This chain is built from TRBV11-1 and TRBJ2-1; TRBD2 agrees with 10 junctional bases. This sequence was found in a human donor who was either an allogeneic HSCT recipient or a stem cell or donor lymphocyte infusion donor (not recorded which). It is not recorded whose cells these are; they may come from a transplant donor. The sequenced DNA: TGTGCCAGCAGCTTTATGACTAGCGGGCTTACCTCCTACAATGAGCAGTTCTTC. It translates as CASSFMTSGLTSYNEQFF.